This TCR beta chain was sequenced in a study of identical twins. TCRdb ran MiXCR on the 5' RACE reads and lists one entry per CDR3 protein. The sample has hundreds of thousands of distinct CDR3 sequences, over 15% seen once. With 6 bases removed from V and 6 bases from J, the gap between germline ends came to 17 bases. CDR3 length: 15 amino acids. Looked up from germline, CDR1 is LNHDA and CDR2 is SQIVND (reference sequence). The same data also contributed to another study, on T cells expressing NK-cell markers.

Sequenced: PBMCs. This sequence joins TRBV19 and TRBJ2-2; D not certain. The source of this sequence is a woman under 30 in good health. The CDR3 DNA is TGTGCCAGTAGGATCGGACCAGCCCTCGCCGGGGAGCTGTTTTTT. Its protein product is CASRIGPALAGELFF.